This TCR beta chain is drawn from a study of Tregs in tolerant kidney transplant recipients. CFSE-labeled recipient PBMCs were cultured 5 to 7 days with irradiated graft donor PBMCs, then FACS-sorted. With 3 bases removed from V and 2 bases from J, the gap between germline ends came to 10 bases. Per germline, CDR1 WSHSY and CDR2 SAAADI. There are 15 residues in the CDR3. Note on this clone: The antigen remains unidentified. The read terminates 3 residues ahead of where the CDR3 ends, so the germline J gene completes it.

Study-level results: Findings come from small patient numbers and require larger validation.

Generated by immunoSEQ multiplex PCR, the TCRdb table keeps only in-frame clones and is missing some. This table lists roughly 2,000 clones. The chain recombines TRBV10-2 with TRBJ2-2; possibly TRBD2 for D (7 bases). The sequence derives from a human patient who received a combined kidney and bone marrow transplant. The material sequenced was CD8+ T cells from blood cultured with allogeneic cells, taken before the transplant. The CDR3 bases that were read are TGCGCCAGCAGTGAAACGGGGGGCAACACCGGGGAG. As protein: CASSETGGNTGE. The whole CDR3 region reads CASSETGGNTGELFF.